These T cell receptor beta chains were read from a single sample in a study of blood T cell repertoires in COVID-19. Measured with immunoSEQ multiplex PCR; TCRdb has only the in-frame clones, and not every one. The sample includes 85,000 to 100,000 clones, 70% to 90% of them seen just once. The sequencing input was peripheral blood. The receptors were sampled from a man in his 60s with acute or convalescent COVID-19. Each CDR3 is given with its conserved first and last residue. The D gene is left open where the match is weak. Size values are once, few and many counts, or a class for expanded clones, and some rows have none.

J gene,V gene,D gene,clone size,CDR3 protein,CDR3 DNA
TRBJ1-1,TRBV6-5,TRBD1,.,CASRPTGVGNTEAFF,TGTGCCAGCAGGCCCACAGGGGTGGGTAACACTGAAGCTTTCTTT
TRBJ2-7,TRBV2,TRBD1,few,CASRRQGLSYEQYF,TGTGCCAGCAGGCGACAGGGTTTATCCTACGAGCAGTACTTC
TRBJ1-1,TRBV7-2,.,.,CASSSQGRSLSGAFF,TGTGCCAGCAGCTCACAGGGCAGGAGTCTTTCTGGCGCTTTCTTT
TRBJ1-1,TRBV6-5,.,once,CASSSLTVNTEAFF,TGTGCCAGCAGTTCCCTGACAGTGAACACTGAAGCTTTCTTT
TRBJ2-6,TRBV6-6,.,.,CASSREGTFYGSGANVLTF,TGTGCCAGCAGTCGGGAAGGGACTTTTTATGGCTCTGGGGCCAACGTCCTGACTTTC
TRBJ1-1,TRBV9,.,.,CASSVGGTSTEAFF,TGTGCCAGCAGCGTCGGAGGCACTAGCACTGAAGCTTTCTTT
TRBJ1-3,TRBV7-2,.,.,CASSLVVSSGNTIYF,TGTGCCAGCAGCTTAGTCGTGAGCTCTGGAAACACCATATATTTT
TRBJ1-2,TRBV10-2,TRBD1,.,CASGPSGTGRNNYGYTF,TGCGCCAGCGGACCTTCCGGGACAGGGCGCAATAACTATGGCTACACCTTC
TRBJ1-2,TRBV30,.,.,CAWTQWPYGYTF,TGTGCCTGGACCCAGTGGCCCTATGGCTACACCTTC
TRBJ1-4,TRBV3-1/TRBV3-2,.,.,CASSQRMGRAEKLFF,TGTGCCAGCAGCCAACGTATGGGGCGAGCGGAAAAACTGTTTTTT
TRBJ2-7,TRBV6-6,TRBD2,.,CASSPVAGGVSEQYF,TGTGCCAGCAGTCCCGTAGCGGGAGGAGTGTCCGAGCAGTACTTC
TRBJ1-4,TRBV5-4,TRBD1,once,CASSLAGGMEKLFF,TGTGCCAGCAGCTTGGCAGGGGGCATGGAAAAACTGTTTTTT
TRBJ1-2,TRBV30,.,.,CASPSSKDYYGYTF,TGTGCCTCCCCAAGTTCTAAGGACTATTACGGCTACACCTTC
TRBJ1-5,TRBV20-1,TRBD1,.,CSASVTGEGNQPQHF,TGCAGTGCTAGTGTGACAGGGGAGGGCAATCAGCCCCAGCATTTT
TRBJ2-7,TRBV7-2,TRBD2,.,CASRIGGAYEQYF,TGTGCCAGCAGAATTGGGGGGGCCTACGAGCAGTACTTC
TRBJ1-1,TRBV6-5,TRBD1,.,CASIYRGPRGTEAFF,TGTGCCAGCATATACAGGGGGCCCCGTGGCACTGAAGCTTTCTTT
TRBJ2-3,TRBV30,.,.,CACPGIGPDTQYF,TGTGCCTGCCCGGGGATTGGTCCAGATACGCAGTATTTT
TRBJ1-2,TRBV10-3,.,.,CAISESTPGLSHGYTF,TGTGCCATCAGTGAGTCTACCCCGGGACTATCACATGGCTACACCTTC
TRBJ1-2,TRBV5-4,.,.,CASSSTLADNYGYTF,TGTGCCAGCAGCTCGACTCTGGCGGATAACTATGGCTACACCTTC
TRBJ1-1,TRBV4-1,TRBD1,.,CASGQGGTEAFF,TGCGCCAGCGGACAGGGTGGCACTGAAGCTTTCTTT
TRBJ2-2,TRBV11-2,.,.,CASSLVSRFTGELFF,TGTGCCAGCAGCTTAGTCTCGCGGTTCACCGGGGAGCTGTTTTTT
TRBJ2-1,TRBV5-4,.,.,CASSLEGSRGNEQFF,TGTGCCAGCAGCTTGGAGGGTTCCCGGGGGAATGAGCAGTTCTTC
TRBJ2-3,TRBV28,TRBD1,.,CASREKLTGVVTDTQYF,TGTGCCAGCAGAGAGAAACTGACAGGGGTGGTGACAGATACGCAGTATTTT
TRBJ2-3,TRBV11-3,.,once,CASSLGTPGVTSDTQYF,TGTGCCAGCAGCTTAGGGACCCCAGGGGTGACATCAGATACGCAGTATTTT
TRBJ2-7,TRBV5-6,.,.,CASSKSGHLSSYEQYF,TGTGCCAGCAGCAAATCGGGACATTTGAGCTCCTACGAGCAGTACTTC
TRBJ2-7,TRBV19,TRBD2,.,CASGLAGVNEQYF,TGTGCCAGCGGACTAGCGGGAGTAAACGAGCAGTACTTC
TRBJ1-6,TRBV7-9,.,few,CASSQYQGSSYNSPLHF,TGTGCCAGCAGCCAGTATCAGGGGAGCTCCTATAATTCACCCCTCCACTTT
TRBJ2-7,TRBV6-5,.,.,CASSYKRAYEQYF,TGTGCCAGCAGTTATAAACGGGCCTACGAGCAGTACTTC
TRBJ1-1,TRBV4-1,TRBD1,.,CASSQGEHRGQHTEAFF,TGCGCCAGCAGCCAAGGTGAGCACAGGGGGCAACACACTGAAGCTTTCTTT
TRBJ2-6,TRBV29-1,.,.,CSAQGGRDSGANVLTF,TGCAGCGCCCAGGGAGGACGGGACTCTGGGGCCAACGTCCTGACTTTC
TRBJ2-5,TRBV28,TRBD1,.,CASSSDRVSGETQYF,TGTGCCAGCAGTTCGGACAGGGTTTCGGGGGAGACCCAGTACTTC
TRBJ2-7,TRBV30,TRBD1,.,CAWTQGGAGSYEQYF,TGTGCCTGGACCCAAGGGGGCGCTGGGTCCTACGAGCAGTACTTC
TRBJ2-5,TRBV12-3/TRBV12-4,.,.,CASSRDFRETQYF,TGTGCCAGCAGTCGGGACTTCAGGGAGACCCAGTACTTC
TRBJ1-5,TRBV6-5,TRBD1,once,CASTTTGLDQPQHF,TGTGCCAGCACGACGACAGGGTTGGATCAGCCCCAGCATTTT
TRBJ2-1,TRBV5-1,.,.,CASSRDFYNEQFF,TGCGCCAGCAGCCGGGACTTCTACAATGAGCAGTTCTTC
TRBJ1-1,TRBV30,TRBD1,.,CAWSYPRFGQANTEAFF,TGTGCCTGGAGTTATCCCCGGTTTGGACAGGCGAACACTGAAGCTTTCTTT
TRBJ2-7,TRBV7-2,.,.,CASSLNHQNGQYF,TGTGCCAGCAGCTTAAACCACCAAAACGGGCAGTACTTC
TRBJ1-1,TRBV10-3,TRBD1,.,CAISGVTGGNTEAFF,TGTGCCATCAGTGGGGTTACAGGGGGCAACACTGAAGCTTTCTTT
TRBJ2-7,TRBV30,.,.,CAWSTRPVGEQYF,TGTGCCTGGAGTACTAGACCCGTGGGGGAGCAGTACTTC
TRBJ2-1,TRBV5-1,TRBD2,.,CASSSDSRTSGSLEQFF,TGCGCCAGCAGCTCTGACTCAAGGACTAGCGGGAGTTTAGAGCAGTTCTTC
TRBJ1-2,TRBV6-2/TRBV6-3,.,once,CASSYSHLGGFYTF,TGTGCCAGCAGTTACTCTCACCTCGGGGGATTCTACACCTTC
TRBJ1-1,TRBV5-1,.,.,CASSASQIANTEAFF,TGCGCCAGCAGCGCAAGTCAAATAGCGAACACTGAAGCTTTCTTT
TRBJ1-4,TRBV4-3,TRBD1,.,CASSQAGGSYEKLFF,TGCGCCAGCAGCCAGGCAGGGGGCTCTTATGAAAAACTGTTTTTT
TRBJ1-3,TRBV6-1,TRBD1,.,CASSERSGQGVTGNTIYF,TGTGCCAGCAGTGAAAGGTCGGGACAGGGGGTAACTGGAAACACCATATATTTT
TRBJ2-4,TRBV28,.,.,CASRSPRGAKNIQYF,TGTGCCAGCAGGTCTCCCAGGGGAGCCAAAAACATTCAGTACTTC
TRBJ2-1,TRBV5-1,TRBD1,.,CASSSQTGGSSYNEQFF,TGCGCCAGCAGTTCTCAGACAGGGGGTTCGTCGTACAATGAGCAGTTCTTC
TRBJ2-3,TRBV15,TRBD1,.,CATSRDRLRTGGADTQYF,TGTGCCACCAGCAGGGATCGGTTGAGGACAGGGGGCGCAGATACGCAGTATTTT
TRBJ1-2,TRBV19,.,.,CASSIAGQPPLNYGYTF,TGTGCCAGTAGTATAGCCGGTCAACCACCCCTAAACTATGGCTACACCTTC
TRBJ2-3,TRBV30,.,.,CAGSSGLGDTQYF,TGTGCCGGATCTTCAGGATTGGGAGATACGCAGTATTTT
TRBJ1-1,TRBV6-5,.,.,CASSSDRKAFF,TGTGCCAGCAGTTCCGACAGGAAAGCTTTCTTT
TRBJ2-2,TRBV6-5,.,.,CASISRGATGELFF,TGTGCCAGCATAAGCAGGGGGGCCACCGGGGAGCTGTTTTTT
TRBJ2-3,TRBV7-9,.,.,CASSSQVDTQYF,TGTGCCAGCAGCTCCCAGGTAGATACGCAGTATTTT
TRBJ2-3,TRBV4-1,TRBD2,.,CASSQDGAGGGGDTQYF,TGCGCCAGCAGCCAAGACGGAGCGGGGGGCGGGGGAGATACGCAGTATTTT